The 3 T cell receptor beta chains below come from one sample, sequenced in a study of cytomegalovirus exposure and HLA in healthy donors. The primer mix had 60 Vbeta and 13 Jbeta primers. Data came from immunoSEQ multiplex PCR; TCRdb stores just in-frame clones and leaves some out. The sample table sets out under 95,000 clones. Sequencing used PBMCs. The receptors here all came from a man between 50 and 59 years old in good health and CMV-seronegative.

The chain is built from TRBV6-6 and TRBJ2-7, with 9 bases identical to TRBD1. V gave up 6 bases and J gave up 0 bases; unmatched junction bases: 3. From germline, CDR1 is MNHNY and CDR2 SVGAGI (reference sequence). The CDR3 has 14 residues. The DNA for the CDR3 is TGTGCCAGCAGCGGACAGGGGCGCTCCTACGAGCAGTACTTC. Protein: CASSGQGRSYEQYF.

This rearrangement joins TRBV11-1 to TRBJ2-1, with 8 bases fitting TRBD2. Germline loops: CDR1 SGHAT, CDR2 FQDESV (reference sequence). The CDR3 runs to 16 residues. The V gene end was trimmed by 2 bases and the J gene end by 3 bases; junction bases not matched to a gene: 6. Here the CDR3 DNA reads TGTGCCAGCAGCTTATATTGGCGGGGGGACTACAATGAGCAGTTCTTC. Residues: CASSLYWRGDYNEQFF.

The rearrangement uses TRBV7-2 and TRBJ1-1; no clear D gene. Germline V gene data show CDR1 as SGHTA and CDR2 as FQGNSA. This CDR3 spans 14 amino acids. The V and J ends lost 3 bases and 2 bases respectively, with 10 bases between them. CDR3 coding DNA: TGTGCCAGCAGCTTGCGGGCCATAAACACTGAAGCTTTCTTT. This sequence encodes CASSLRAINTEAFF.